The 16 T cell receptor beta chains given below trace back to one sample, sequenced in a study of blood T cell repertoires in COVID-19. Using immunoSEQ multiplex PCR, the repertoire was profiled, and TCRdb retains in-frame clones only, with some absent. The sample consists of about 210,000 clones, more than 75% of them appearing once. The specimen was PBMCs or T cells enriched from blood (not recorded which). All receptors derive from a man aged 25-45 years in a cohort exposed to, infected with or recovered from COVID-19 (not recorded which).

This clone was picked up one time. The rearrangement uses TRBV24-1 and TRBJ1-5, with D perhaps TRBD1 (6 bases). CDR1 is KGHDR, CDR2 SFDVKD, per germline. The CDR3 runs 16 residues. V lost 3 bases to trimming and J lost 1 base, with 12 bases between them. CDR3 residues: CATSDRGGLSNQPQHF. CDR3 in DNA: TGTGCCACCAGTGATCGGGGGGGCTTAAGCAATCAGCCCCAGCATTTT.

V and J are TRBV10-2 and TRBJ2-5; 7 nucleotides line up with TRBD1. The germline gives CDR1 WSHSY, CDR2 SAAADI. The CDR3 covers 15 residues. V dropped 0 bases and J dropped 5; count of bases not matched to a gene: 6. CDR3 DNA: TGCGCCAGCAGTGAGTCACTAGGGGGCGCGGAGACCCAGTACTTC. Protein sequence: CASSESLGGAETQYF.

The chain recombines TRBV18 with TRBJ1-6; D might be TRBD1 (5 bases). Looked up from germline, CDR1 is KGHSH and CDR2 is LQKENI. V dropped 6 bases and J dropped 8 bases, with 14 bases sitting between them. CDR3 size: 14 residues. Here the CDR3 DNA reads TGTGCCAGCTCCCCTGGGGCCGACTATTCACCCCTCCACTTT. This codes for CASSPGADYSPLHF. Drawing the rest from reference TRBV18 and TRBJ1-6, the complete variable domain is NAGVMQNPRHLVRRRGQEARLRCSPMKGHSHVYWYRQLPEEGLKFMVYLQKENIIDESGMPKERFSAEFPKEGPSILRIQQVVRGDSAAYFCASSPGADYSPLHFGNGTRLTVT.

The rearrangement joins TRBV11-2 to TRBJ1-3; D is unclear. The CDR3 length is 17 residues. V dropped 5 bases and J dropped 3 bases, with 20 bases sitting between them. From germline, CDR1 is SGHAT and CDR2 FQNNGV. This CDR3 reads CASSHITTEDGGNTIYF. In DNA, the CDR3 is TGTGCCAGCAGCCACATCACTACTGAAGACGGTGGAAACACCATATATTTT.

In DNA, the CDR3 is TGTGCCAGCAGCGCTTTACAGAACACTGAAGCTTTCTTT. Translation: CASSALQNTEAFF. The J gene is TRBJ1-1, the V gene TRBV9, with no clear D. The CDR3 consists of 13 residues. Deletions cut 3 bases from V and 1 base from J, with 7 bases between. Germline V gives CDR1 SGDLS, CDR2 YYNGEE.

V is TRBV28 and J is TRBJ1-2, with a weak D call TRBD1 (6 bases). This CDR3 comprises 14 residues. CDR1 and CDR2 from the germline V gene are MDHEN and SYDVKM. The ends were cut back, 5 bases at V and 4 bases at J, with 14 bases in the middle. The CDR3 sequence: CASSPQGLRYGYTF. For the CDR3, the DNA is TGTGCCAGCAGTCCACAGGGTTTACGCTATGGCTACACCTTC.

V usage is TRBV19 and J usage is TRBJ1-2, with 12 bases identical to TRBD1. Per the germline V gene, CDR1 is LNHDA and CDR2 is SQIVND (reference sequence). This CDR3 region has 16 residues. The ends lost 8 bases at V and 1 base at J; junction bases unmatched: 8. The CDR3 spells CASSVGQGAFNYGYTF. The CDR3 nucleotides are TGTGCCAGTTCCGTGGGACAGGGGGCGTTTAACTATGGCTACACCTTC.

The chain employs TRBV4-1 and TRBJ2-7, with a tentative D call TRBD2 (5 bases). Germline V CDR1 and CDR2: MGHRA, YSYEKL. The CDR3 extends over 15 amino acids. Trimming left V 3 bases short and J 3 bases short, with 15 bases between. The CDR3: CASSHPQAGRYEQYF. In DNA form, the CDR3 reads TGCGCCAGCAGCCATCCTCAGGCGGGCCGCTACGAGCAGTACTTC.

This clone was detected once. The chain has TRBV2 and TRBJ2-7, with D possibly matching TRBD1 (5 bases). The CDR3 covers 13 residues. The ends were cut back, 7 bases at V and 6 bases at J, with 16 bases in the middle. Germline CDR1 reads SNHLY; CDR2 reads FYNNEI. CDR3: CASKLGVSVEQYF. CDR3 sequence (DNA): TGTGCCAGCAAGTTAGGGGTATCGGTCGAGCAGTACTTC.

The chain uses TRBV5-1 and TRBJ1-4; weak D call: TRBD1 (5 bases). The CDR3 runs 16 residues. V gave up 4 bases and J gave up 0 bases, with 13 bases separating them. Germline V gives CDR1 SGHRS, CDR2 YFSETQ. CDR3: CASSAGRPPTNEKLFF. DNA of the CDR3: TGCGCCAGCAGCGCGGGACGGCCCCCAACTAATGAAAAACTGTTTTTT.

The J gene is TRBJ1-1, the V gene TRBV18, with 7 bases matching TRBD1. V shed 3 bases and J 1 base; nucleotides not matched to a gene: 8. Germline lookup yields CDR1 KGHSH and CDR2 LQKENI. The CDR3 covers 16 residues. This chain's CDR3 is CASSPPSDRANTEAFF. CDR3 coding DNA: TGTGCCAGCTCACCGCCCAGCGACAGGGCGAACACTGAAGCTTTCTTT.

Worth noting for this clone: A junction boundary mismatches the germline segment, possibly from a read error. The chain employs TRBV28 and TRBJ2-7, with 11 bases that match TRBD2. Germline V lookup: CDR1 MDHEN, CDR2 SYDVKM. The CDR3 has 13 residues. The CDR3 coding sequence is TGTGCCAGCAGCCGCACCCAGGGACTAGCGGCGGACTTC. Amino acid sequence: CASSRTQGLAADF.

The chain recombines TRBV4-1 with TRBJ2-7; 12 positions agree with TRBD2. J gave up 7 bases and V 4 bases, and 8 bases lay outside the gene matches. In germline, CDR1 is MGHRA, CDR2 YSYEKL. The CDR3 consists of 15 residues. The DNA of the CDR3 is TGCGCCAGCAGCCCCTCGGGGCTAGCGGGAGGGGAGCAGTACTTC. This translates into CASSPSGLAGGEQYF.

CDR3 sequence reads: CASSVSTDTQYF. CDR3 DNA sequence: TGTGCCAGCAGTGTCAGTACAGATACGCAGTATTTT. The chain carries TRBV25-1 and TRBJ2-3; the D is unclear. The germline V and J ends were trimmed by 4 bases and 3 bases, with 5 bases remaining between them. This CDR3 has 12 amino acids. The germline V gene encodes CDR1 MGHDK and CDR2 SYGVNS.

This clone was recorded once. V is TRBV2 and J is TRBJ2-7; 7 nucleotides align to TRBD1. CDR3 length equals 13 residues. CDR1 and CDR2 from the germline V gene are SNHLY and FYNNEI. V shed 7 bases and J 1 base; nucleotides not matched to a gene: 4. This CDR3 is CASNQDRSYEQYF. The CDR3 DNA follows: TGTGCCAGCAACCAGGACAGGTCCTACGAGCAGTACTTC. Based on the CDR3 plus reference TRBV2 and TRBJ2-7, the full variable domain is EPEVTQTPSHQVTQMGQEVILRCVPISNHLYFYWYRQILGQKVEFLVSFYNNEISEKSEIFDDQFSVERPDGSNFTLKIRSTKLEDSAMYFCASNQDRSYEQYFGPGTRLTVT.

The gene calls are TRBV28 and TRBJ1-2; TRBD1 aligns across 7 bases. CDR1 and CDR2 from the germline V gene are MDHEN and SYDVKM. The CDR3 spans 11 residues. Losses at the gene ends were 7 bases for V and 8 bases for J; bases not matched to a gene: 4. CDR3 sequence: CASILGGGYTF. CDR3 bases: TGTGCCAGCATCCTAGGGGGCGGCTACACCTTC.